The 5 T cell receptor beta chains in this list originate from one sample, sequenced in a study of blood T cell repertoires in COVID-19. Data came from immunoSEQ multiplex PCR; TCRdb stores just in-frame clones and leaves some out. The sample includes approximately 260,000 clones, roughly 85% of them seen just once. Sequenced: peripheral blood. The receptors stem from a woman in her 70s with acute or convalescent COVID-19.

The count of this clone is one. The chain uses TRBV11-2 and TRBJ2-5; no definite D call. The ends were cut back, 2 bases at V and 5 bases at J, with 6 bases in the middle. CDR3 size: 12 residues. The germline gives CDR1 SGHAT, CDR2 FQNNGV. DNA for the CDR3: TGTGCCAGCAGCTTAAGCCTCGAGACCCAGTACTTC. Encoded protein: CASSLSLETQYF.

The CDR3 coding sequence is TGCGCCAGCAGGGGGGCAACGAACACCGGGGAGCTGTTTTTT. This translates into CASRGATNTGELFF. The chain recombines TRBV5-1 with TRBJ2-2; tentatively, D is TRBD1 (6 bases). This CDR3 is 14 amino acids long. Germline V CDR1 and CDR2: SGHRS, YFSETQ. Deletions cut 5 bases from V and 0 bases from J, with 8 bases between.

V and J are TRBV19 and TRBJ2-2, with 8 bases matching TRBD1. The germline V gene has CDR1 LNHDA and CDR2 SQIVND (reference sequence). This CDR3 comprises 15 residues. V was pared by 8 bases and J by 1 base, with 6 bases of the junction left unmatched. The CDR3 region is CASVPTGVNTGELFF. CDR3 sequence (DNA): TGTGCCAGTGTCCCGACAGGGGTGAACACCGGGGAGCTGTTTTTT.

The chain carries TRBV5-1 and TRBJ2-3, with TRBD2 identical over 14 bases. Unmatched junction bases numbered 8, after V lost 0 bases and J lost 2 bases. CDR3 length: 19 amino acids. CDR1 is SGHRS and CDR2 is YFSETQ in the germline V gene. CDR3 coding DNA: TGCGCCAGCAGCTTGGGACTAGCGGGGGGGCGCGGGATCACAGATACGCAGTATTTT. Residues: CASSLGLAGGRGITDTQYF.

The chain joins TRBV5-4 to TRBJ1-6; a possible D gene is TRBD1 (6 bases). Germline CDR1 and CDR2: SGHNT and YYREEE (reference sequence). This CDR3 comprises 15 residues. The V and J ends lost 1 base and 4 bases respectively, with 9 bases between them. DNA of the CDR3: TGTGCCAGCAGCTTGCAGGGGTCGTATAATTCACCCCTCCACTTT. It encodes CASSLQGSYNSPLHF. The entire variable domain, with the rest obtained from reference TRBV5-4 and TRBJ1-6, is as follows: ETGVTQSPTHLIKTRGQQVTLRCSSQSGHNTVSWYQQALGQGPQFIFQYYREEENGRGNFPPRFSGLQFPNYSSELNVNALELDDSALYLCASSLQGSYNSPLHFGNGTRLTVT.